Included here is one TCR beta chain sequence, with context. Its antigen is unidentified. In the PCR, 60 Vbeta and 13 Jbeta primers were used. The data were produced by immunoSEQ multiplex PCR, yet TCRdb's version contains in-frame clones alone and is incomplete. The table includes roughly 100,000 clones, 65% detected once. These data originate in a study of cytomegalovirus exposure and HLA in healthy donors. General observations from the study: A later analysis linked a missense variant in DCLRE1C to the trimming of TCR beta V and J genes. Cytomegalovirus association was assigned to over 150 TCR beta chains. Later analysis identified several of the most significant clusters that appeared linked to common viral pathogens. Segments of the TCR beta V type were, in most cases, productive about 90% or about 30% of the time in an earlier analysis.

The V segment lost 6 bases and the J segment 4 bases; nucleotides outside the gene matches: 11. Germline V gene data show CDR1 as MNHNY and CDR2 as SVGAGI (reference sequence). The length of the CDR3 is 15 residues. Sequencing input: PBMCs. The clonotype was recovered from a man aged 25 to 40 in good health and CMV-seropositive. V and J are TRBV6-6 and TRBJ1-1; TRBD1 agrees at 7 bases. The CDR3 region has the DNA TGTGCCAGCAGACAAGACAGGGTCCGGGGCACTGAAGCTTTCTTT. Its translation: CASRQDRVRGTEAFF.